The rows below give T cell receptor beta chains drawn from one sample of a study of CD4 T cells in relation to SARS-CoV-2 and coronaviruses. Method: immunoSEQ multiplex PCR; TCRdb's copy keeps in-frame clones and lacks some. The repertoire holds roughly 30,000 clones, with over 75% as singletons. These receptors are not linked to any known antigen. Specimen: CD4+ T cells from PBMCs, cultured in vitro. The receptors shown here come from a human donor in good health. CDR3s include the opening cysteine and the closing phenylalanine or tryptophan. A D gene is named only where the DNA matches it firmly. Size values are once, few and many counts, or a class for expanded clones, and some rows have none.

.	TRBV5-1	.	TRBJ2-3	CASSSTTDTQYF	TGCGCCAGCAGCTCGACCACAGATACGCAGTATTTT
.	TRBV18	.	TRBJ1-1	CASSPSEHGAVPREAFF	TGTGCCAGCTCACCTTCCGAACACGGGGCTGTACCTAGGGAAGCTTTCTTT
.	TRBV12-3/TRBV12-4	.	TRBJ2-5	CASSPRGEETQYF	TGTGCCAGCAGTCCGAGGGGGGAAGAGACCCAGTACTTC
.	TRBV12-3/TRBV12-4	few	TRBJ1-2	CASSSNYGYTF	TGTGCCAGCAGCAGCAACTATGGCTACACCTTC
.	TRBV6-5	.	TRBJ1-6	CASSYRGANSPLHF	TGTGCCAGCAGTTATAGGGGGGCTAATTCACCCCTCCACTTT
.	TRBV4-3	.	TRBJ1-3	CASSQDSAVSGNTIYF	TGCGCCAGCAGCCAAGATTCGGCGGTCTCTGGAAACACCATATATTTT
.	TRBV18	.	TRBJ1-1	CASSPGETLNTEAFF	TGTGCCAGCTCACCCGGAGAGACACTGAACACTGAAGCTTTCTTT
.	TRBV6-5	.	TRBJ2-7	CASSRITGYEQYF	TGTGCCAGCAGCCGAATTACGGGGTACGAGCAGTACTTC
.	TRBV28	.	TRBJ2-2	CASSLGQYTGELFF	TGTGCCAGCAGTTTGGGCCAGTACACCGGGGAGCTGTTTTTT
.	TRBV30	.	TRBJ1-2	CAWSNGGAVGGYTF	TGTGCCTGGAGTAATGGGGGGGCAGTCGGTGGCTACACCTTC
.	TRBV27	.	TRBJ2-5	CASSLSITSSGETQYF	TGTGCCAGCAGTTTATCGATAACATCCTCTGGAGAGACCCAGTACTTC
.	TRBV4-3	.	TRBJ2-3	CASSQSRHTDTQYF	TGCGCCAGCAGCCAATCGAGGCACACAGATACGCAGTATTTT
.	TRBV30	.	TRBJ2-3	CAWKAVPADTQYF	TGTGCCTGGAAAGCCGTACCCGCGGATACGCAGTATTTT
.	TRBV7-2	.	TRBJ1-4	CASSLALPTGQLFF	TGTGCCAGCAGCTTAGCGCTCCCGACCGGTCAACTGTTTTTT
.	TRBV4-3	.	TRBJ2-3	CASSQDNTRGNTQYF	TGCGCCAGCAGCCAAGATAACACACGCGGTAATACGCAGTATTTT
.	TRBV5-4	.	TRBJ2-7	CASSPDTTVTYEQYF	TGTGCCAGCAGCCCGGACACGACTGTCACCTACGAGCAGTACTTC
TRBD1	TRBV3-1/TRBV3-2	once	TRBJ1-2	CASSQNRGDGYTF	TGTGCCAGCAGCCAAAACAGGGGGGATGGCTACACCTTC
TRBD1	TRBV7-2	.	TRBJ1-3	CASSLVSTGGAGNTIYF	TGTGCCAGCAGCTTAGTCTCGACAGGGGGCGCTGGAAACACCATATATTTT
.	TRBV4-2	.	TRBJ2-3	CASTPIGTDTQYF	TGTGCCAGCACCCCCATTGGGACAGATACGCAGTATTTT
TRBD1	TRBV9	.	TRBJ1-2	CASSRQGGYYGYTF	TGTGCCAGCAGCCGACAGGGAGGTTACTATGGCTACACCTTC
.	TRBV5-1	.	TRBJ2-3	CASSLPARETDTQYF	TGCGCCAGCAGCCTCCCGGCCCGCGAGACAGATACGCAGTATTTT
TRBD2	TRBV10-3	.	TRBJ2-7	CAISESLAGNEQYF	TGTGCCATCAGTGAGTCCCTAGCGGGAAACGAGCAGTACTTC
TRBD2	TRBV28	.	TRBJ2-2	CASSLLAGGEIGELFF	TGTGCCAGCAGCTTACTAGCGGGAGGGGAAATCGGGGAGCTGTTTTTT
TRBD1	TRBV6-5	.	TRBJ2-7	CASKTQGYGAVEQYF	TGTGCCAGCAAGACACAGGGGTATGGGGCGGTCGAGCAGTACTTC
.	TRBV5-6	.	TRBJ2-6	CASVGGVLSGANVLTF	TGTGCCAGCGTCGGTGGGGTCCTCTCTGGGGCCAACGTCCTGACTTTC
.	TRBV28	.	TRBJ2-5	CASSRGGTQYF	TGTGCCAGCAGTAGGGGGGGGACCCAGTACTTC
.	TRBV30	.	TRBJ2-6	CAAQGSGANVLTF	TGTGCCGCTCAGGGATCTGGGGCCAACGTCCTGACTTTC
TRBD1	TRBV3-1/TRBV3-2	.	TRBJ1-5	CASSRSSMTGAHQPQHF	TGTGCCAGCAGCCGATCTTCCATGACAGGGGCCCATCAGCCCCAGCATTTT
.	TRBV19	.	TRBJ1-4	CASSFGTTNEKLFF	TGTGCCAGTAGTTTTGGAACAACTAATGAAAAACTGTTTTTT
TRBD1	TRBV25-1	once	TRBJ1-5	CASSVSTGESQPQHF	TGTGCCAGCAGTGTCTCCACAGGGGAAAGTCAGCCCCAGCATTTT
.	TRBV6-1	.	TRBJ1-5	CASSEVWVGGQPQHF	TGTGCCAGCAGTGAAGTCTGGGTGGGCGGTCAGCCCCAGCATTTT
TRBD2	TRBV5-1	.	TRBJ2-4	CASSPQEASGRGAKNIQYF	TGCGCCAGCAGCCCCCAGGAGGCTAGCGGGAGGGGGGCCAAAAACATTCAGTACTTC